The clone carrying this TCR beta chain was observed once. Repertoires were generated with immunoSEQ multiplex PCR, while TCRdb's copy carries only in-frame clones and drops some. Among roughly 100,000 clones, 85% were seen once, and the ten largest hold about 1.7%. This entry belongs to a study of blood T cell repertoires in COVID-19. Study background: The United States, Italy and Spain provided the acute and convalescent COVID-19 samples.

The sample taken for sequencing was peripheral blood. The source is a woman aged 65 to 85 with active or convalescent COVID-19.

In nucleotides, the CDR3 is TGTGCCAGCAGTTTAGCTTTCTCGGAGCTAATGCAGTTCTTC. Its protein product is CASSLAFSELMQFF. This chain connects TRBV27 to TRBJ2-1; D is unclear. The germline gives CDR1 MNHEY, CDR2 SMNVEV (reference sequence). Trimming cost V 2 bases and J 12 bases, with 17 bases left between them. CDR3 length: 14 residues.